This TCR beta chain is drawn from a study of molecular identifiers for immune sequencing clone quantification. Study-level points and caveats: Researchers reportedly could pick up spiked Jurkat TCR RNA from one cell mixed into roughly 1 million naive cells.

In the sort, naive CD8 T cells were defined as CD8+CD4-CCR7+CD45RA+. From germline, CDR1 is MNHEY and CDR2 SVGAGI. The CDR3 contains 17 residues. Regarding this clonotype: Its target is not known. Relative to the germline gene, one junction end is altered; a read error may explain this.

TCRdb recomputed calls from the PCR reads with MiXCR, one row per CDR3 protein. This table has roughly 90,000 distinct CDR3 sequences, about 23% appearing once. The rearrangement uses TRBV6-5 and TRBJ2-1; TRBD2 agrees at 7 bases. The TCR comes from a human donor in good health. Some libraries in this study had Jurkat cell RNA spiked in. Sequencing was done on a sample of naive CD8+ T cells from blood, with Jurkat cell RNA spiked in. As to subset: FACS-sorted CD8+CD4-CCR7+CD45RA+ naive T cells. CDR3 in amino acids: CASGYSGRESSYNEQFF. In DNA form, the CDR3 reads TGTGCCAGCGGTTACTCGGGGAGGGAGAGCTCCTACAATGAGCAGTTCTTC.